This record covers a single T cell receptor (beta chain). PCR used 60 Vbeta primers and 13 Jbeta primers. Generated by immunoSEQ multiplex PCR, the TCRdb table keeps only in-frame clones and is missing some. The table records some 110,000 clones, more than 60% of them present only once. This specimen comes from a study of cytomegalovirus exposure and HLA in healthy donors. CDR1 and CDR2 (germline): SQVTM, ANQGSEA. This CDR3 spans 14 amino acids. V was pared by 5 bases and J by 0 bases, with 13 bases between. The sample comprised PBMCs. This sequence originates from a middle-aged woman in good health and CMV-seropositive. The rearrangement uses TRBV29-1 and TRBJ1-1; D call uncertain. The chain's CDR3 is CSVSENSMNTEAFF. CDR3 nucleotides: TGCAGCGTTAGTGAGAACAGCATGAACACTGAAGCTTTCTTT.